This T cell receptor beta chain was observed in a study of cytomegalovirus exposure and HLA in healthy donors. Study-level background: Tens of millions of unique TCRs from HLA-typed donors were held in an early release of data. Findings of the study overall: Judged likely to be a sequencing artifact was a cluster of highly shared sequence variants.

This clone has just a few counts. The antigen remains unidentified. Amplification used 60 Vbeta primers and 13 Jbeta primers. Sequencing used immunoSEQ multiplex PCR; TCRdb keeps in-frame clones, though not all of them. Among about 190,000 clones listed, about 81% were seen once. The CDR3 runs to 14 residues. The germline V gene has CDR1 SGDLS and CDR2 YYNGEE. The V gene lost 0 bases and the J gene lost 8 bases, with 11 bases spanning the gap. The TCR sequence derives from a young woman in good health and CMV-seropositive. The rearrangement links TRBV9 to TRBJ1-4; possibly TRBD1 for D (6 bases). The sequenced material came from PBMCs. This CDR3 is CASSVEAGVEKLFF. The DNA for the CDR3 is TGTGCCAGCAGCGTAGAGGCAGGGGTCGAAAAACTGTTTTTT.